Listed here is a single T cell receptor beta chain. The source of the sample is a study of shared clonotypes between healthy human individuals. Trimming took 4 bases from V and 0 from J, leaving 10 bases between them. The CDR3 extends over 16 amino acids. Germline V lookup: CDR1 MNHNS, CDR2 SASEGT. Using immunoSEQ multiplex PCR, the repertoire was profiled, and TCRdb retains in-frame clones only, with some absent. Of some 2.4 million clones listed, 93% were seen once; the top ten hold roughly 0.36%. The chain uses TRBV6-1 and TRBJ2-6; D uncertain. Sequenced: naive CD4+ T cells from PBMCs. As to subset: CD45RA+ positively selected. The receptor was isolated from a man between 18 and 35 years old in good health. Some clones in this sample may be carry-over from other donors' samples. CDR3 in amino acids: CASSGRVVSGANVLTF. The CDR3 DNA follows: TGTGCCAGCAGTGGACGGGTGGTCTCTGGGGCCAACGTCCTGACTTTC.